This TCR beta chain was captured in a study of shared clonotypes between healthy human individuals. The study, taken as a whole, reports: Shared across several donors were around 5% of the naive CD4 clonotypes.

TCRdb's copy holds only in-frame clones and misses some; the assay was immunoSEQ multiplex PCR. The sample has 100,000 or so clones; 67% are singletons. Germline assignment: CDR1 LNHDA and CDR2 SQIVND (reference sequence). The CDR3 is made up of 15 amino acids. The V and J ends lost 3 bases and 5 bases respectively, with 15 bases between them. Notes on this clone: What it binds is not known.

The sequence was obtained from a woman aged 25 to 39 in good health. Input material: memory CD8+ T cells sorted from blood. As for subset: CD45RO+ cells pooled with CCR7-negative TemRA cells. The gene calls are TRBV19 and TRBJ2-3, with D perhaps TRBD1 (5 bases). The CDR3, as DNA: TGTGCCAGTAGTATGATGAGACAGAGAAAAGATACGCAGTATTTT. This codes for CASSMMRQRKDTQYF.